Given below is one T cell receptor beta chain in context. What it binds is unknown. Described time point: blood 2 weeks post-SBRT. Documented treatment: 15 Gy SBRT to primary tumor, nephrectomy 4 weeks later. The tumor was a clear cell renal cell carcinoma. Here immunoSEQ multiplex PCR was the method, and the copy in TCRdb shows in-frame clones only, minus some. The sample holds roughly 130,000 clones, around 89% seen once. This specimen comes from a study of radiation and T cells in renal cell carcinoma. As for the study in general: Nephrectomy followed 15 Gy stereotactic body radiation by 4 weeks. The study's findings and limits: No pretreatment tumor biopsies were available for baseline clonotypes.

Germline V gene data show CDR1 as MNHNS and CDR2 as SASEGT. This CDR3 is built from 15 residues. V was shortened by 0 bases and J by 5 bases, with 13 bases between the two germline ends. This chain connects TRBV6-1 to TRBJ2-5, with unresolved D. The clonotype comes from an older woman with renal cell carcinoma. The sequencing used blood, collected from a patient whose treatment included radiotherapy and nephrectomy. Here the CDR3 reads CASSEAGIMVETQYF. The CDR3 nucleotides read TGTGCCAGCAGTGAAGCGGGCATAATGGTGGAGACCCAGTACTTC.